The rows below give T cell receptor beta chains drawn from one sample of a study of Tregs in tolerant kidney transplant recipients. The table came from immunoSEQ multiplex PCR; TCRdb's copy has only in-frame clones and leaves some out. In the table there are 50,000 or so clones, about 90% of which are singletons. The sequenced material came from Tregs from blood. The receptors stem from a human donor in good health. Each CDR3 is given with its conserved first and last residue. Each record gives: J gene, V gene, clone size, D gene, CDR3 protein, CDR3 DNA. A D gene is named only where the DNA matches it firmly. Clone size is not always given. Where it is, it says once, few, many or a class for expanded clones.

TRBJ2-1 | TRBV7-8 | - | TRBD2 | CASSRPLAGGDRGEQFF | TGTGCCAGCAGTCGACCTCTAGCGGGGGGGGACCGCGGTGAGCAGTTCTTC
TRBJ2-1 | TRBV5-1 | - | TRBD2 | CASSSSGGGENEQFF | TGCGCCAGCAGCTCCTCGGGAGGGGGGGAGAATGAGCAGTTCTTC
TRBJ1-2 | TRBV7-6 | - | - | CASSLGVRAGKKGYTF | TGTGCCAGCAGCTTAGGAGTAAGGGCAGGCAAGAAGGGCTACACCTTC
TRBJ1-3 | TRBV7-9 | few | - | CASSLRDHSGNTIYF | TGTGCCAGCAGCCTCAGGGACCACTCTGGAAACACCATATATTTT
TRBJ2-5 | TRBV10-1 | - | TRBD2 | CASSEGRTSGSGETQYF | TGCGCCAGCAGTGAGGGGAGGACTAGCGGGAGTGGAGAGACCCAGTACTTC
TRBJ1-4 | TRBV30 | - | - | CAWSPSFLHEKLFF | TGTGCCTGGAGTCCATCCTTCCTTCATGAAAAACTGTTTTTT
TRBJ2-3 | TRBV5-1 | - | - | CASSTLAGTDTQYF | TGCGCCAGCAGCACATTAGCAGGCACAGATACGCAGTATTTT
TRBJ1-2 | TRBV19 | - | - | CASKGATFSYTF | TGTGCCAGTAAGGGCGCCACTTTTTCCTACACCTTC
TRBJ2-7 | TRBV21-1 | - | - | CASSKFHSCSAYEQYF | TGTGCCAGCAGCAAATTCCATAGTTGTTCCGCCTACGAGCAGTACTTC
TRBJ1-4 | TRBV5-1 | - | TRBD1 | CASKSGTGVEKLFF | TGCGCCAGCAAATCCGGGACAGGGGTTGAAAAACTGTTTTTT
TRBJ1-2 | TRBV6-6 | - | - | CASSYSRRVDYGYTF | TGTGCCAGCAGTTACTCTCGCAGGGTTGACTATGGCTACACCTTC
TRBJ2-3 | TRBV7-6 | - | - | CASSLAGGRSDTQYF | TGTGCCAGCAGCTTAGCGGGGGGGCGATCAGATACGCAGTATTTT
TRBJ2-3 | TRBV5-1 | - | TRBD2 | CASSLAGSGRLDTQYF | TGCGCCAGCAGCTTGGCCGGGAGCGGGAGGTTAGATACGCAGTATTTT
TRBJ2-5 | TRBV5-4 | - | TRBD1 | CASSFGQGANVFETQYF | TGTGCCAGCAGCTTTGGACAGGGGGCTAACGTTTTCGAGACCCAGTACTTC
TRBJ2-7 | TRBV5-1 | - | TRBD1 | CASRTGVSSYEQYF | TGCGCCAGCAGAACAGGGGTGAGCTCCTACGAGCAGTACTTC
TRBJ2-3 | TRBV6-5 | once | TRBD2 | CASSSDLAGGFSTQYF | TGTGCCAGCAGTTCCGACCTAGCGGGGGGTTTTTCTACGCAGTATTTT
TRBJ2-3 | TRBV2 | - | - | CASSEAPTSTDTQYF | TGTGCCAGCAGTGAAGCGCCAACAAGCACAGATACGCAGTATTTT
TRBJ2-3 | TRBV30 | - | - | CAWSPADTQYF | TGTGCCTGGAGCCCCGCAGATACGCAGTATTTT
TRBJ2-1 | TRBV12-5 | - | - | CASGLGATIYNEQFF | TGTGCTAGTGGCCTTGGTGCCACCATATACAATGAGCAGTTCTTC
TRBJ1-2 | TRBV10-1 | once | - | CASSEFPGGRTGYTF | TGCGCCAGCAGTGAGTTTCCGGGGGGTCGGACTGGCTACACCTTC
TRBJ1-2 | TRBV14 | - | - | CASSHTNRVRRYTF | TGTGCCAGCAGCCACACCAACAGGGTTCGGCGCTACACCTTC
TRBJ1-1 | TRBV5-1 | - | - | CASRSSGNFEAFF | TGCGCCAGCAGGTCCTCAGGGAATTTTGAAGCTTTCTTT
TRBJ1-5 | TRBV29-1 | - | - | CSVAWGSNQPQHF | TGCAGCGTTGCGTGGGGGAGCAATCAGCCCCAGCATTTT
TRBJ1-1 | TRBV18 | - | TRBD1 | CASSPLLGQGVIWNTEAFF | TGTGCCAGCTCACCGCTTTTGGGACAGGGGGTCATATGGAACACTGAAGCTTTCTTT
TRBJ2-1 | TRBV5-1 | - | TRBD2 | CASSWTAGASNNEQFF | TGCGCCAGCAGCTGGACAGCGGGAGCATCGAACAATGAGCAGTTCTTC
TRBJ1-1 | TRBV6-1 | few | - | CASSVRAENTEAFF | TGTGCCAGCAGTGTTCGGGCTGAGAACACTGAAGCTTTCTTT
TRBJ1-2 | TRBV2 | - | TRBD1 | CASRRGEGAGGYTF | TGTGCCAGCAGAAGGGGGGAGGGGGCAGGAGGCTACACCTTC
TRBJ1-1 | TRBV11-2 | - | - | CASSLTGIMNTEAFF | TGTGCCAGCAGCTTAACCGGAATTATGAACACTGAAGCTTTCTTT
TRBJ1-4 | TRBV7-2 | - | - | CASSFWVSANEKLFF | TGTGCCAGCAGCTTTTGGGTGTCGGCTAATGAAAAACTGTTTTTT
TRBJ2-5 | TRBV7-9 | - | - | CASSSRGFQQETQYF | TGTGCCAGCAGCTCCCGAGGGTTCCAACAAGAGACCCAGTACTTC
TRBJ2-5 | TRBV5-1 | - | - | CASSGVGGIETQYF | TGCGCCAGCAGCGGAGTTGGGGGAATTGAGACCCAGTACTTC
TRBJ1-1 | TRBV6-1 | - | - | CASTQYGGNTEAFF | TGTGCCAGCACTCAATACGGGGGAAACACTGAAGCTTTCTTT